The entry below describes one T cell receptor (beta chain). The antigen is undetermined. This sample was included in a study of cytotoxic CD8 clonotypes in ibrutinib-treated CLL. Broader study findings: Public clonotypes, found uncommonly, either contracted or stayed stable on treatment. There were differences in sampling times between sustained-remission and progressing patients.

Around 2.2 micrograms of genomic DNA came from cryopreserved PBMCs for TCR beta libraries. With sequencing, the targeted depth ranged from 1 in 200,000 to 1 in 1 million T cells. Data came from immunoSEQ multiplex PCR; TCRdb stores just in-frame clones and leaves some out. The sample includes more than 300,000 clones, 80% of them seen just once. The sample here was PBMCs, taken before ibrutinib treatment. The receptor was derived from a human donor with chronic lymphocytic leukemia.

The CDR3 sequence: CASSQGGTQYF. DNA for the CDR3: TGTGCCAGCAGCCAAGGTGGGACCCAGTACTTC. V is TRBV4-2 and J is TRBJ2-5; no definite D call. The germline gives CDR1 LGHNA, CDR2 YNFKEQ. The CDR3 has 11 residues. V shed 1 base and J shed 7 bases, with 4 bases lying between them.